This T cell receptor beta chain came from a study of response to subunit inactivated influenza vaccine (dated by TCRdb to the late 2010s). The study in broad terms: To follow how T cells responded to a trivalent subunit inactivated influenza vaccine, the researchers relied on deep quantitative profiling of the T cell receptor repertoire. Summary of the overall study and its limitations: According to the authors, only a limited number of new T cells may be recruited by each seasonal influenza vaccination.

The library was generated by RT-PCR. Sequencing relied on an Illumina HiSeq 2500. TCRdb handled the public reads itself, with Q25 trimming in fastp and clone calling in MiXCR, and kept productive beta chains. Records with the same CDR3 protein are collapsed into one entry carrying the most frequent genes and DNA. For this sample there are more than 450,000 distinct CDR3 sequences; about 11% appear just once. Together, the top ten hold 9.5% to 12% of the sample. This clonotype was seen a few times. The target of this receptor is not known. Base-call qualities are not available, and no considerably larger clone is one nucleotide away. Trimming takes 2 bases from V and 2 bases from J, and the germline ends sit 12 bases apart. According to the germline V gene (reference sequence), CDR1 reads DFQATT and CDR2 reads SNEGSKA. The CDR3, from cysteine to phenylalanine, totals 15 residues. Only the CDR3 region is kept as DNA, spanning 45 bases read in frame from base 1.

The sample was also reused in another study, on T cells expressing NK-cell markers. Drawing on the second study: 5'RACE template switching, by which a universal primer site and unique molecular identifiers were added, was used to make TCR beta cDNA libraries. About eight donors provided sorted CD3+CD56+NKG2C+, CD3+CD56+NKG2C- and CD3+CD56-NKG2C+ T-cell subsets, whose TCR beta-chain repertoires were profiled. Seven of the eight sequenced donors were HCMV-seropositive and one was HCMV-seronegative. In several experiments an anti-gammadeltaTCR antibody was added to restrict sorting to alphabetaTCR-expressing T cells. In 5 to 7 donors, the dominant CD3+CD56+NKG2C+ clonotypes were found to rank among the top 10 CD8+ clonotypes and to make up roughly 1.0-7.0% of CD8+ T cells. Those dominant clonotypes were again the most abundant among CD3+CD56-NKG2C+ cells in a few donors, at about 25-60.1%. It remained unclear whether the expanded NKG2C-expressing T cell clones were specific for HCMV antigens. Randomly selected healthy volunteers, three men and five women, were used as the eight sequenced donors. A commercial ELISA kit detecting HCMV-specific IgG in serum was used to determine HCMV serostatus. Peripheral blood mononuclear cells were isolated from blood by Ficoll density gradient centrifugation. For a handful of donors, bulk peripheral blood T-cell repertoires were also sequenced from unsorted PBMC. Synthesis of cDNA was primed from the TCR beta constant segment and was followed by two consecutive PCR amplification steps. The libraries were sequenced on Illumina HiSeq 2000/2500, MiSeq or NextSeq, producing 2 x 150 bp reads. Reads were demultiplexed and grouped by UMI with MIGEC, and clonotypes were assembled and quantified with MiTCR. To remove erroneous sequences, TCR cDNA sequences were retained only when supported by two or more reads. The tcR package was used for downstream repertoire analysis, and clonotypes were matched between fractions using CDR3 nucleotide sequence together with V segment. Antigen specificity was annotated against VDJdb with VDJmatch, allowing one amino acid substitution in CDR3.

This clonotype was obtained from a man in his forties or fifties who received an inactivated influenza vaccine. Donor details come from another sample of the same person, matched by shared clones. The sequencing used PBMCs from blood, collected on the day of vaccination. Rearrangement joined TRBV20-1 to TRBJ2-2; a tentative D match to TRBD2 spans 6 bases. DNA sequence: TGCAGTGCTAGATCGGTAGCGGAAAACACCGGGGAGCTGTTTTTT. It codes for CSARSVAENTGELFF.